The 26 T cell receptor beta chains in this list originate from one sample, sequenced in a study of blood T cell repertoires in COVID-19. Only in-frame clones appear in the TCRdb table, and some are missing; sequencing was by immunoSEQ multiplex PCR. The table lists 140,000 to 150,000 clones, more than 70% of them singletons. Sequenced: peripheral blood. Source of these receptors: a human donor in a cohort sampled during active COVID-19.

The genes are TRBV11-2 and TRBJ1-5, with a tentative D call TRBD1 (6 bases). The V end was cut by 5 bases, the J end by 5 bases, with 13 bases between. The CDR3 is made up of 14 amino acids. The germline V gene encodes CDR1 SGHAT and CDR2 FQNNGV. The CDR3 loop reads CASSRTGPDQPQHF. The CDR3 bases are TGTGCCAGCAGCAGAACAGGGCCCGATCAGCCCCAGCATTTT.

This CDR3 reads CASSPGRNQPQHF. The DNA of the CDR3 is TGTGCCAGCTCACCAGGGAGGAATCAGCCCCAGCATTTT. The chain has TRBV18 and TRBJ1-5; no firm D call. CDR1 is KGHSH, CDR2 LQKENI, per germline. Between the trimmed V and J ends, which lost 2 bases and 4 bases, there was a span of 6 bases. The CDR3 sequence is 13 residues long. Drawing the rest from reference TRBV18 and TRBJ1-5, the complete variable domain is NAGVMQNPRHLVRRRGQEARLRCSPMKGHSHVYWYRQLPEEGLKFMVYLQKENIIDESGMPKERFSAEFPKEGPSILRIQQVVRGDSAAYFCASSPGRNQPQHFGDGTRLSIL.

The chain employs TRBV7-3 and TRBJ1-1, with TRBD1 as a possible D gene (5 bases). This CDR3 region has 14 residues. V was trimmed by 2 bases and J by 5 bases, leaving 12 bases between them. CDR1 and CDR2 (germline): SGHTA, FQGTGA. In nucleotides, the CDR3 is TGTGCCAGCAGCTTAGAGGGGCGGGGGACTGAAGCTTTCTTT. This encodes CASSLEGRGTEAFF.

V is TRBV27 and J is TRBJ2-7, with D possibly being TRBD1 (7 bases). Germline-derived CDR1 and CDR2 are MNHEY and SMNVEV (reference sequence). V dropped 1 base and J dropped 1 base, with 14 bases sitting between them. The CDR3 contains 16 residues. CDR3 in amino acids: CASSLYYSGGSYEQYF. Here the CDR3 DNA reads TGTGCCAGCAGTTTATACTACTCAGGGGGGTCCTACGAGCAGTACTTC.

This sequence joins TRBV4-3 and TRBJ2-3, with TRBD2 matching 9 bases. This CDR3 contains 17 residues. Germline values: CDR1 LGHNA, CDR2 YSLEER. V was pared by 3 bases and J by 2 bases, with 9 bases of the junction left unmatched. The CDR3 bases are TGCGCCAGCAGCCAGCAGACCGGGACTAGCCCCACAGATACGCAGTATTTT. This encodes CASSQQTGTSPTDTQYF.

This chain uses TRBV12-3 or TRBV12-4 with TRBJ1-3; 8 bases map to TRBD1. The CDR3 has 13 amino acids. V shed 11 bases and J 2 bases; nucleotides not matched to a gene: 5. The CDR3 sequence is CAGKTGAGNTIYF. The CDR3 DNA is TGTGCCGGAAAGACAGGGGCTGGAAACACCATATATTTT.

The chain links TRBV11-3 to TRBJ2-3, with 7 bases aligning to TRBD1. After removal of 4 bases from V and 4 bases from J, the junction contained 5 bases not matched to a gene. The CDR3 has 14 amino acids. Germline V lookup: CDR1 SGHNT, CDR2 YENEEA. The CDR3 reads CASSSRQGADTQYF. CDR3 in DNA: TGTGCCAGCAGCTCCCGACAGGGAGCAGATACGCAGTATTTT.

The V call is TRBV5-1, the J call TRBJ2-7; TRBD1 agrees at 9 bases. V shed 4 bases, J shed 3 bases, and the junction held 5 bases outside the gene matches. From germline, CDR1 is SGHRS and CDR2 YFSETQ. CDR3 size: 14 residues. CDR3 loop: CASSTSGQGYEQYF. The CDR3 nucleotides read TGCGCCAGCAGCACCTCGGGACAGGGCTACGAGCAGTACTTC.

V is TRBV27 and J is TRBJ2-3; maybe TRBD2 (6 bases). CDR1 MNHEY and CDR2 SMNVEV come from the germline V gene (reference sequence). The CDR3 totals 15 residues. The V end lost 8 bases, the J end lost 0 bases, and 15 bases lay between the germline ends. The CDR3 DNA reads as TGTGCCAGCGGACGGGGGATTTATAGCACAGATACGCAGTATTTT. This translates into CASGRGIYSTDTQYF.

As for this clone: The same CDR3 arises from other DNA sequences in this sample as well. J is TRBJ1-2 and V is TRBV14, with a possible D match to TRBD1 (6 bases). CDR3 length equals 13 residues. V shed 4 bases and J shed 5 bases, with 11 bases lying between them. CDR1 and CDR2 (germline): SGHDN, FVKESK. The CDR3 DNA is TGTGCCAGCAGCCCAGGACAGAATTATGGCTACACCTTC. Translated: CASSPGQNYGYTF.

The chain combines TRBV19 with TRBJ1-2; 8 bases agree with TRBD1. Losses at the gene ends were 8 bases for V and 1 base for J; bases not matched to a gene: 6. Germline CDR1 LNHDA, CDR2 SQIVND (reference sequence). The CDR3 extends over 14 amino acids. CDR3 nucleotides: TGTGCCAGTGCTGGACAGGGAAATAACTATGGCTACACCTTC. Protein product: CASAGQGNNYGYTF.

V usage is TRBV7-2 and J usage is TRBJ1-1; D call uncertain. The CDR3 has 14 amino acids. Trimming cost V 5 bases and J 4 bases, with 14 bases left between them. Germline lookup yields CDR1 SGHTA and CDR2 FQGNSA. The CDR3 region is CASSLLGRITEAFF. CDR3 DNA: TGTGCCAGCAGCCTACTAGGCCGGATCACTGAAGCTTTCTTT. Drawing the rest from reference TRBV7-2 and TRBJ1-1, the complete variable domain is GAGVSQSPSNKVTEKGKDVELRCDPISGHTALYWYRQSLGQGLEFLIYFQGNSAPDKSGLPSDRFSAERTGGSVSTLTIQRTQQEDSAVYLCASSLLGRITEAFFGQGTRLTVV.

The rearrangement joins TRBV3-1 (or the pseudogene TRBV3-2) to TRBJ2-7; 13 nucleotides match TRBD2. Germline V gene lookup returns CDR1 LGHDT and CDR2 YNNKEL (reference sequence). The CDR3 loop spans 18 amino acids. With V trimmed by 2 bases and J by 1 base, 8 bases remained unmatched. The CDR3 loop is CASSQTLGLAGRSYEQYF. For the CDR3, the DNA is TGTGCCAGCAGCCAAACCCTGGGACTAGCGGGACGTTCCTACGAGCAGTACTTC.

In nucleotides, the CDR3 is TGTGCCATCAGTGATGGTCAGGGAAATGAAAAACTGTTTTTT. It codes for CAISDGQGNEKLFF. The chain joins TRBV10-3 to TRBJ1-4; maybe TRBD1 (5 bases). From germline, CDR1 is ENHRY and CDR2 SYGVKD. V lost 3 bases, J lost 5 bases, and 10 bases lay in between. The CDR3 covers 14 residues.

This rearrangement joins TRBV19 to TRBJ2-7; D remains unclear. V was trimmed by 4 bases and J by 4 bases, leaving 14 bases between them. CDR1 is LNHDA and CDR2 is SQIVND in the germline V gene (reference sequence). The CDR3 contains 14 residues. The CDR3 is CASSTPGRSYEQYF. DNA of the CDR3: TGTGCCAGTAGTACCCCAGGCAGATCTTACGAGCAGTACTTC.

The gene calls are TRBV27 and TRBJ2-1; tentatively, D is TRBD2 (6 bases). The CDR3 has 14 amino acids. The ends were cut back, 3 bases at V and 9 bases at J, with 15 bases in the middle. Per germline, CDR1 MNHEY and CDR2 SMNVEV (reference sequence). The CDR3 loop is CASSLPQGGVEQFF. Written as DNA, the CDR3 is TGTGCCAGCAGTTTGCCCCAGGGCGGGGTTGAGCAGTTCTTC.

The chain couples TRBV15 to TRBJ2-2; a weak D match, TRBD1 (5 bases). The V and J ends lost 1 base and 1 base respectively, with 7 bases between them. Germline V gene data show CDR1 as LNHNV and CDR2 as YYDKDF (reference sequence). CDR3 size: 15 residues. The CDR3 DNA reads TGTGCCACCAGCAGAGCTCAGGGGAACACCGGGGAGCTGTTTTTT. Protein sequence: CATSRAQGNTGELFF.

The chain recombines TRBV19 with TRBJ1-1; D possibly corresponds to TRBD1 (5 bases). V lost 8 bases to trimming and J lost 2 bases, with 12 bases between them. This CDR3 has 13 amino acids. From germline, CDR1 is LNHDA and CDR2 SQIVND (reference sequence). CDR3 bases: TGTGCCAGTGGCAGACAGTCAAACACTGAAGCTTTCTTT. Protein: CASGRQSNTEAFF.

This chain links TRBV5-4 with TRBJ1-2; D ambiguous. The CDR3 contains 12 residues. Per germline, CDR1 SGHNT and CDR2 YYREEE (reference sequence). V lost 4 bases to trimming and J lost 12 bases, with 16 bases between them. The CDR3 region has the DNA TGTGCCAGCAGCATGGGGTCCCAGGTGGACACCTTC. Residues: CASSMGSQVDTF.

For the CDR3, the DNA is TGTGCCAGTAGGGCGTGGAGAGGAAACACCATATATTTT. This encodes CASRAWRGNTIYF. The rearrangement uses TRBV19 and TRBJ1-3; D unresolved. With 6 bases removed from V and 4 bases from J, the gap between germline ends came to 10 bases. This CDR3 region has 13 residues. Germline V CDR1 and CDR2: LNHDA, SQIVND (reference sequence).

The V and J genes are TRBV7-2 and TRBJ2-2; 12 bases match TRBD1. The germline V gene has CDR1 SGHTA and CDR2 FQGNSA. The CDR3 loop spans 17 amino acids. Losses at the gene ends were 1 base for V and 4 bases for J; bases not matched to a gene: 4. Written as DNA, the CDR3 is TGTGCCAGCAGCTTAGTCGGGACAGGGGGCGGCACCGGGGAGCTGTTTTTT. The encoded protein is CASSLVGTGGGTGELFF.

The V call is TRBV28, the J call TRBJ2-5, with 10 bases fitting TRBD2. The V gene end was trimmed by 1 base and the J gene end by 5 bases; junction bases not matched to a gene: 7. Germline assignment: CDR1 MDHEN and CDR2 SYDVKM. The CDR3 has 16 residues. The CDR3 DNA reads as TGTGCCAGCAGTTTATTTAGCGGGGGGCTCCGGGAGACCCAGTACTTC. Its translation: CASSLFSGGLRETQYF.

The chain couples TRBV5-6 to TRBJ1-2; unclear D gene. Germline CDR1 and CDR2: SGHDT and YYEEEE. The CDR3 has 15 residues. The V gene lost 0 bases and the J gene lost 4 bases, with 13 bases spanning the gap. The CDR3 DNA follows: TGTGCCAGCAGCTTGGGATCTTCCGGGAGCTATGGCTACACCTTC. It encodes CASSLGSSGSYGYTF.

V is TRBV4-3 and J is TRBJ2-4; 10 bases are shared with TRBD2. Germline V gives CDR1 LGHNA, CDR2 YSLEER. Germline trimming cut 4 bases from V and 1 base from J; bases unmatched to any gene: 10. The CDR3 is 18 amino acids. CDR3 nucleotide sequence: TGCGCCAGCAGCCCGGAGCGGGAGGGCCAACTGGCCAAAAACATTCAGTACTTC. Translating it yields CASSPEREGQLAKNIQYF.

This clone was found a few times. Here the CDR3 DNA reads TGTGCCAGCAGTTACGCCAGACTCATTGGCAATCAGCCCCAGCATTTT. Translating gives CASSYARLIGNQPQHF. The genes are TRBV6-6 and TRBJ1-5; D is unclear. Trimming shortened V by 2 bases and J by 2 bases, and 13 bases separated the two germline ends. The CDR3 runs to 16 residues. CDR1 and CDR2 from the germline V gene are MNHNY and SVGAGI (reference sequence).

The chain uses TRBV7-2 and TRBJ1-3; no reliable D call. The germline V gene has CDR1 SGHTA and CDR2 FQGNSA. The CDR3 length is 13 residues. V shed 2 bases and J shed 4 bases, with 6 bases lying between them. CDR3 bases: TGTGCCAGCAGCTTATCCGAGGGAAACACCATATATTTT. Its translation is CASSLSEGNTIYF.